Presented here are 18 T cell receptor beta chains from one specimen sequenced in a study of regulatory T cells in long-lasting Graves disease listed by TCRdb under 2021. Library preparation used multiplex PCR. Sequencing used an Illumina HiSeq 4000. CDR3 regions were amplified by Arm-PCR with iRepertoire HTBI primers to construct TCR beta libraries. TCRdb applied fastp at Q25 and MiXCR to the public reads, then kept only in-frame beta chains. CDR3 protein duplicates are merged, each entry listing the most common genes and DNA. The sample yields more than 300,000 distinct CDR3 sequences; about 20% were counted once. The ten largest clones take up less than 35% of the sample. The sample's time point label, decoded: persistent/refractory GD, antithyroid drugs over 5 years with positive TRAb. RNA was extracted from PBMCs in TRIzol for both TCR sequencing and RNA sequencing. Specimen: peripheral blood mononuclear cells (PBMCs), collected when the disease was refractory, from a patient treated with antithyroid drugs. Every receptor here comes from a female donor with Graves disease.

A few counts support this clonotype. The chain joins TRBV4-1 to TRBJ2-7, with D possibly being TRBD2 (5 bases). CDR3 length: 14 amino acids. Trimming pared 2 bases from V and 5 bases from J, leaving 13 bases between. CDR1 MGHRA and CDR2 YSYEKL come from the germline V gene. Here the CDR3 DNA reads TGCGCCAGCAGCCAACTCCCGGGAATCCACGAGCAGTACTTC. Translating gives CASSQLPGIHEQYF.

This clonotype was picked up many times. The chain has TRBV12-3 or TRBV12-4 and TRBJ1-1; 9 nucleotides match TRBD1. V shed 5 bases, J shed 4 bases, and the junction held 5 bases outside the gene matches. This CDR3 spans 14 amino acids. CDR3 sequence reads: CASSQDRGATEAFF. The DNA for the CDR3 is TGTGCCAGCAGTCAGGACAGGGGAGCCACTGAAGCTTTCTTT.

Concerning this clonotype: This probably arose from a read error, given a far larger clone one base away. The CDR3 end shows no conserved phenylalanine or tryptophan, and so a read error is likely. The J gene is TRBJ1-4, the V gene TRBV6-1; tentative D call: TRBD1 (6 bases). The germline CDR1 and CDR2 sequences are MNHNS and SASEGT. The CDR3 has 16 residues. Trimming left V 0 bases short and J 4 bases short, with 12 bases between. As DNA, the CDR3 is TGTGCCAGCAGTGAAGCCCTGACAGGCCTTAATGAAAAACTGTTTCTT. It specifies CASSEALTGLNEKLFL.

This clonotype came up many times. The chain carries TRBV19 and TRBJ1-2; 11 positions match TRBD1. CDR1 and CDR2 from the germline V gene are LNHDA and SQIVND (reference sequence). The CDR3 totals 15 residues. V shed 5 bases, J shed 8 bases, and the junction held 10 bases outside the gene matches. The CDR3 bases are TGTGCCAGTAGTTCCCGGACAGGGGGCGTGAACGGCTACACCTTC. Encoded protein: CASSSRTGGVNGYTF.

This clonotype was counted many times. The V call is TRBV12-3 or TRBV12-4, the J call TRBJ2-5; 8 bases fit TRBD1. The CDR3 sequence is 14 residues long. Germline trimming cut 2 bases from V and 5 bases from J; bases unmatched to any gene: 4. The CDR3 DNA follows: TGTGCCAGCAGTTTAAGACACAGGGGGGAGACCCAGTACTTC. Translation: CASSLRHRGETQYF.

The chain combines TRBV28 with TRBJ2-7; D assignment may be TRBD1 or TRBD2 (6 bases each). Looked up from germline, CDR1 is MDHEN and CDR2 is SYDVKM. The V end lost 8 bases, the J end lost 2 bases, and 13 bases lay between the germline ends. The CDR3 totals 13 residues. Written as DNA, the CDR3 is TGTGCCAGCGGGGTCGGGGGCGCCTACGAGCAGTACTTC. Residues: CASGVGGAYEQYF.

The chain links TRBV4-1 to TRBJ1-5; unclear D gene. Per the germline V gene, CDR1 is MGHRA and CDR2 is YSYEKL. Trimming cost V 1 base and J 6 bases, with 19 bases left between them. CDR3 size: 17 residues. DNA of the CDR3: TGCGCCAGCAGCCAAGCGGGTAAAGGGCCTATCGGTCAGCCCCAGCATTTT. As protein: CASSQAGKGPIGQPQHF.

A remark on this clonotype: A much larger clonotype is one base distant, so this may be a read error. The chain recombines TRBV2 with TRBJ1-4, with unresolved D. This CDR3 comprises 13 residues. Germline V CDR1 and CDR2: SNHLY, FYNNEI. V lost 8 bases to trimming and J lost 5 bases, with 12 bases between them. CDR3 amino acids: CASSLGINEKLFF. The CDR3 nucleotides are TGTGCCAGCTCTTTAGGGATAAATGAAAAACTGTTTTTT.

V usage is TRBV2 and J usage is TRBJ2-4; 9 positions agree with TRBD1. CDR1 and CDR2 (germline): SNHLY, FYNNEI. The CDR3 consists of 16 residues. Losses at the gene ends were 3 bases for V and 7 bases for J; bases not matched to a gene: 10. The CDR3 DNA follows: TGTGCCAGCAGTGATACCCGGGACAGGGATGGGAACATTCAGTACTTC. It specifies CASSDTRDRDGNIQYF.

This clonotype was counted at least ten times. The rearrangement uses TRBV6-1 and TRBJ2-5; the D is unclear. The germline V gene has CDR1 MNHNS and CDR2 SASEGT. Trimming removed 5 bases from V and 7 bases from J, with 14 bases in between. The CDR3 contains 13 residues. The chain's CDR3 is CASSRRLDGTQYF. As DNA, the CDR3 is TGTGCCAGCAGTCGACGACTGGACGGGACCCAGTACTTC.

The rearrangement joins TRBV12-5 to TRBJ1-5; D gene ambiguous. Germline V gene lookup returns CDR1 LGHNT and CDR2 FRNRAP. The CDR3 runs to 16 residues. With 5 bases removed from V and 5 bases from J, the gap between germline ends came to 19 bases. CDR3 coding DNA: TGTGCTAGTGGTCCAAACGCGGTTTCGTTCCATCAGCCCCAGCATTTT. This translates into CASGPNAVSFHQPQHF.

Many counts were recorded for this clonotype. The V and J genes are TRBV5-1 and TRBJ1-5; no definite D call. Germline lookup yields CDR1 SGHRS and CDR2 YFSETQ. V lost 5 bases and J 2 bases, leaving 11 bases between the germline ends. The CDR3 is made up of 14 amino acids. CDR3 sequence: CASREGGGNQPQHF. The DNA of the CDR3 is TGCGCCAGCAGGGAAGGAGGAGGCAATCAGCCCCAGCATTTT.

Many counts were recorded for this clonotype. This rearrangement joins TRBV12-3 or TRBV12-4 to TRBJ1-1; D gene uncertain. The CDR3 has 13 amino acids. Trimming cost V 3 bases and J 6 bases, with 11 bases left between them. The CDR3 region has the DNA TGTGCCAGCAGTTTTGAAACAATCGCTGAAGCTTTCTTT. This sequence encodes CASSFETIAEAFF.

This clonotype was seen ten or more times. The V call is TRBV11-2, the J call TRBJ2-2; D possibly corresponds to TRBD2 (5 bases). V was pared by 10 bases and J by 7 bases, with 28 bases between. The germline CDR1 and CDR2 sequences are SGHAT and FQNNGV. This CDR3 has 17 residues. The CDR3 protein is CATGGELSAAINGELFF. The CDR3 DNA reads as TGTGCCACTGGAGGAGAACTCTCCGCAGCGATAAACGGGGAGCTGTTTTTT.

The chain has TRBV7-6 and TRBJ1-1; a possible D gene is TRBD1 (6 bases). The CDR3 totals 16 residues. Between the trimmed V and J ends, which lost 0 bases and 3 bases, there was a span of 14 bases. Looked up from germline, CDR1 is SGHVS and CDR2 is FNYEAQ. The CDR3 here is CASSLAGTPGDTEAFF. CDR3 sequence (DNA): TGTGCCAGCAGCTTAGCCGGGACACCCGGCGACACTGAAGCTTTCTTT.

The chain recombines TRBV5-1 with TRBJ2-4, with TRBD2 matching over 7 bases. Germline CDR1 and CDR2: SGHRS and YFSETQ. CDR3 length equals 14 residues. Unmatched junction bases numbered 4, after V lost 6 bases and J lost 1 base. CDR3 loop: CASKREGAKNIQYF. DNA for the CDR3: TGCGCCAGCAAAAGGGAGGGGGCCAAAAACATTCAGTACTTC. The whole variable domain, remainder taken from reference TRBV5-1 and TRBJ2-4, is KAGVTQTPRYLIKTRGQQVTLSCSPISGHRSVSWYQQTPGQGLQFLFEYFSETQRNKGNFPGRFSGRQFSNSRSEMNVSTLELGDSALYLCASKREGAKNIQYFGAGTRLSVL.

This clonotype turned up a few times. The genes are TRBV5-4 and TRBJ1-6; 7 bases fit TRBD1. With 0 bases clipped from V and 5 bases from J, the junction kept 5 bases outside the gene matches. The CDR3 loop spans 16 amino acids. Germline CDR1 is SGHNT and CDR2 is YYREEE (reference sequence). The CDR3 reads CASSLAPGQNNSPLHF. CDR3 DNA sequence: TGTGCCAGCAGCTTGGCCCCGGGACAGAATAATTCACCCCTCCACTTT.

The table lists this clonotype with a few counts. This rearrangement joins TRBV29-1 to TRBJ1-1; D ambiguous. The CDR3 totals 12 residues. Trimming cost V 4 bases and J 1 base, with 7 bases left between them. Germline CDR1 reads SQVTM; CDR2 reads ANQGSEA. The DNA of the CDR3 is TGCAGCGTTGGTGGTCAGAACACTGAAGCTTTCTTT. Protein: CSVGGQNTEAFF.